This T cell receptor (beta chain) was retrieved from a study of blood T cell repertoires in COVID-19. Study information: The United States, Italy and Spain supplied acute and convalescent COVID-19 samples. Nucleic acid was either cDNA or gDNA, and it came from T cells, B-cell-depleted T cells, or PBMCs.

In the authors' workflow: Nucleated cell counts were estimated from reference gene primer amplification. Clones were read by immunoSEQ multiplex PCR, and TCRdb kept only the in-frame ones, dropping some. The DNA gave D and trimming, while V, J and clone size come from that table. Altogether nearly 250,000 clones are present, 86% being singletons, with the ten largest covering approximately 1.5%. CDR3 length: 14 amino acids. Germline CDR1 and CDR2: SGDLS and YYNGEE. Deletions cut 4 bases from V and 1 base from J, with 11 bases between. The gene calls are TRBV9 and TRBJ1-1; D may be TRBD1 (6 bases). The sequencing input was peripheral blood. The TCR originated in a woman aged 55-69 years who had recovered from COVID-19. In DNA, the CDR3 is TGTGCCAGCAGCCCCCGGACAGAGAACACTGAAGCTTTCTTT. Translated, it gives CASSPRTENTEAFF. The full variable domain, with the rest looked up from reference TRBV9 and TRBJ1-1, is DSGVTQTPKHLITATGQRVTLRCSPRSGDLSVYWYQQSLDQGLQFLIQYYNGEERAKGNILERFSAQQFPDLHSELNLSSLELGDSALYFCASSPRTENTEAFFGQGTRLTVV.